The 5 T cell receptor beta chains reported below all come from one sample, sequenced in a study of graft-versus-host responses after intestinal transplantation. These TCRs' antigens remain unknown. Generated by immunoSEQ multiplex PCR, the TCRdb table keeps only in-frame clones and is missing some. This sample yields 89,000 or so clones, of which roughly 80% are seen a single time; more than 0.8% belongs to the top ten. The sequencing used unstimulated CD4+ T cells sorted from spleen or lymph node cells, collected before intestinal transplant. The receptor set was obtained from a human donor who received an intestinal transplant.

CDR3 residues: CASSYRNHTGVPYEQYF. The CDR3 bases are TGTGCCAGCAGTTATCGGAACCATACAGGGGTTCCCTACGAGCAGTACTTC. The V call is TRBV6-9, the J call TRBJ2-7; 7 positions agree with TRBD1. CDR3 size: 17 residues. V dropped 2 bases and J dropped 2; count of bases not matched to a gene: 12. Germline-derived CDR1 and CDR2 are MNHGY and SVAAGI.

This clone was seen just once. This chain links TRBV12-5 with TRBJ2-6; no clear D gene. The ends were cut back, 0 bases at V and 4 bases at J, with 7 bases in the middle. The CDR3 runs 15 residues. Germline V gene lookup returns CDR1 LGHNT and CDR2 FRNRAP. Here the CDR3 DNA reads TGTGCTAGTGGTTTGGTATATTCCGGGGCCAACGTCCTGACTTTC. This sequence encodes CASGLVYSGANVLTF.

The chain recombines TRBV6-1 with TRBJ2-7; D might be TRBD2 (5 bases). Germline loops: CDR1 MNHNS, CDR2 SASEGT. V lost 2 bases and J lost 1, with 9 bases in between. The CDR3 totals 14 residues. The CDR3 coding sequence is TGTGCCAGCAGTGAATTAGGGAGATCCTACGAGCAGTACTTC. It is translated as CASSELGRSYEQYF.

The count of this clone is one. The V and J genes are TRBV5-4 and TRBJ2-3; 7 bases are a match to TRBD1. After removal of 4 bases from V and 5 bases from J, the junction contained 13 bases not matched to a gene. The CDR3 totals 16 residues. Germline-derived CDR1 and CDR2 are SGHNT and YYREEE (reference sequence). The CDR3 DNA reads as TGTGCCAGCAGCGACGCCACAGGGGCCCCCGGAGATACGCAGTATTTT. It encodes CASSDATGAPGDTQYF.

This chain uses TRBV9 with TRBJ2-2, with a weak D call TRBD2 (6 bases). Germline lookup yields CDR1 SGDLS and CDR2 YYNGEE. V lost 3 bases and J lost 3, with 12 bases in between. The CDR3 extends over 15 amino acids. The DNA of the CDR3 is TGTGCCAGCAGCGCCGGGGGTGGGTACACCGGGGAGCTGTTTTTT. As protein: CASSAGGGYTGELFF.